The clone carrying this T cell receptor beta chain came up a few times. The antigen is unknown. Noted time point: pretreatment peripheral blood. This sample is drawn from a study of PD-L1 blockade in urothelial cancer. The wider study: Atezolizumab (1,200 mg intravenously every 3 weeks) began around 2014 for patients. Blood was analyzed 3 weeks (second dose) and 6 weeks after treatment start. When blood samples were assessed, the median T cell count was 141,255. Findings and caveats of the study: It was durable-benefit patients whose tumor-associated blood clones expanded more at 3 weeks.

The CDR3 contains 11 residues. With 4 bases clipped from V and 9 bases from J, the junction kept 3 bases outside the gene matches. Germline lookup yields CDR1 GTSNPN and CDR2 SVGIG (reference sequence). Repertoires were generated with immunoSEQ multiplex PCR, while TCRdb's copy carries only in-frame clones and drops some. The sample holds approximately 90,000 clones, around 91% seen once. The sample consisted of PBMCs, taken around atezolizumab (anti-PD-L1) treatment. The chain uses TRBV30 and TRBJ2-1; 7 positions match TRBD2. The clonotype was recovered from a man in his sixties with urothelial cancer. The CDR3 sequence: CAWTASGEQFF. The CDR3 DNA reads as TGTGCCTGGACCGCTAGCGGTGAGCAGTTCTTC.